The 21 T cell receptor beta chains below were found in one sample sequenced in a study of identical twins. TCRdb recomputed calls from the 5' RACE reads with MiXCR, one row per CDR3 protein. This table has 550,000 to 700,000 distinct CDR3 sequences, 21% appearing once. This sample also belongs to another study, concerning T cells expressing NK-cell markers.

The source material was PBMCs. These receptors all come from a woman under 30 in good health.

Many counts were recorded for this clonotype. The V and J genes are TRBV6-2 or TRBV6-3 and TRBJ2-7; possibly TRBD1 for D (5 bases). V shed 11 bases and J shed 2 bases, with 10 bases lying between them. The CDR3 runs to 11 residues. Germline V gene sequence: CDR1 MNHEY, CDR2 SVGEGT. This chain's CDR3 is CAPLGAYEQYF. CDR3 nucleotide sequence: TGTGCCCCCCTAGGGGCCTACGAGCAGTACTTC.

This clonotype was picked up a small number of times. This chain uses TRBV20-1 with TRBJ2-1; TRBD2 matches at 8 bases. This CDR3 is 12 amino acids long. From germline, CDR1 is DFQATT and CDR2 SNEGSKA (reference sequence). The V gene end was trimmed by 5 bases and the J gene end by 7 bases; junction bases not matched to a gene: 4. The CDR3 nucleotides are TGCAGTGCTGGCCGGGGGGGGAATGAGCAGTTCTTC. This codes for CSAGRGGNEQFF.

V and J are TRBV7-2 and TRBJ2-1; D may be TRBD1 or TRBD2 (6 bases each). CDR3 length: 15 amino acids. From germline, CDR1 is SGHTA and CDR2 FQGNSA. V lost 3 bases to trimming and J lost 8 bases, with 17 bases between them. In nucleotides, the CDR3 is TGTGCCAGCAGCTTTGGGGGGCGGGGTCGTGATGAGCAGTTCTTC. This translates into CASSFGGRGRDEQFF.

The chain's CDR3 is CSARMNTGRRGEQFF. The CDR3 bases are TGCAGCGCCCGAATGAATACAGGGAGAAGGGGTGAGCAGTTCTTC. This sequence joins TRBV29-1 and TRBJ2-1, with TRBD1 as a possible D gene (6 bases). Trimming stripped 7 bases from V and 9 bases from J, with 25 bases between. The germline gives CDR1 SQVTM, CDR2 ANQGSEA. The CDR3 has 15 residues.

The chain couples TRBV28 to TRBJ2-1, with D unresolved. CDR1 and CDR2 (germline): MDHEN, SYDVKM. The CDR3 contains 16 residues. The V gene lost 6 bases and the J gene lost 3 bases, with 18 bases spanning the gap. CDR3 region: CASSPVPPAVYNEQFF. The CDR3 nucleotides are TGTGCCAGCAGCCCTGTCCCACCTGCTGTCTACAATGAGCAGTTCTTC.

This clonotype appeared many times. DNA for the CDR3: TGCAGCGTTGAAGGGCGGGGTGAGGATGAGCAGTTCTTC. This gives the protein CSVEGRGEDEQFF. The chain joins TRBV29-1 to TRBJ2-1, with D maybe TRBD2 (6 bases). This CDR3 is built from 13 residues. V was pared by 1 base and J by 8 bases, with 12 bases between. From germline, CDR1 is SQVTM and CDR2 ANQGSEA.

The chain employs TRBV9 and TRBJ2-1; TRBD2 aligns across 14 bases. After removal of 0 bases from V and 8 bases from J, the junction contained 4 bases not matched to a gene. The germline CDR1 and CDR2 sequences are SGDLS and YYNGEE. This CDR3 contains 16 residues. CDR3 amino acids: CASSVVGLAGGHEQFF. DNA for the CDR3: TGTGCCAGCAGCGTAGTCGGACTAGCGGGAGGCCATGAGCAGTTCTTC.

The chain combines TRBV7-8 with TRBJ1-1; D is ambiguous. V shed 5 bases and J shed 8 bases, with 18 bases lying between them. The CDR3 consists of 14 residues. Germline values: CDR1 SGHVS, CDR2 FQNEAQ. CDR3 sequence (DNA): TGTGCCAGCAGCCTACGTCAGAATCGGTTGGAAGCTTTCTTT. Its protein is CASSLRQNRLEAFF.

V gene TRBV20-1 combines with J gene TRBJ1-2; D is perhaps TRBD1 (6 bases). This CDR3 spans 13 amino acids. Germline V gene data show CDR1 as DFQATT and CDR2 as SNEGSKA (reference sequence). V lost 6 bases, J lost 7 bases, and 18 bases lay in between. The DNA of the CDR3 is TGCAGTGCCGCAGGAACAGGGTTCTTTGGCTACACCTTC. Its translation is CSAAGTGFFGYTF.

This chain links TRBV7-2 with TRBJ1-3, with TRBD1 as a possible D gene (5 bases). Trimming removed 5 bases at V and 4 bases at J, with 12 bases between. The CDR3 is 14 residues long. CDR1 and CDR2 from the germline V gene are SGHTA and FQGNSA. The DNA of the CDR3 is TGTGCCAGCAGCAGACAGTTATCGGGAAACACCATATATTTT. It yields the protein CASSRQLSGNTIYF. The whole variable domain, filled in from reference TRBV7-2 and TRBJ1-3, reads GAGVSQSPSNKVTEKGKDVELRCDPISGHTALYWYRQSLGQGLEFLIYFQGNSAPDKSGLPSDRFSAERTGGSVSTLTIQRTQQEDSAVYLCASSRQLSGNTIYFGEGSWLTVV.

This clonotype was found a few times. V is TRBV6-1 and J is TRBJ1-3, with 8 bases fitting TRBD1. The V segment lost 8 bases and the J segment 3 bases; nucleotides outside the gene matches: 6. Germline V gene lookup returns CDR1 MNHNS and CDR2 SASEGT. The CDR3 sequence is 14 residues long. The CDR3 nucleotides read TGTGCCAGCTCAGACAGGGGAGGTGGAAACACCATATATTTT. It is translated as CASSDRGGGNTIYF.

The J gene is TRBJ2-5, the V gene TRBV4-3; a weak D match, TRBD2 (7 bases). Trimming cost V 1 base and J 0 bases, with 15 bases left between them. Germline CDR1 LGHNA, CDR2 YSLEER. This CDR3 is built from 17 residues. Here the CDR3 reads CASSQGVGGGNQETQYF. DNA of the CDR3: TGCGCCAGCAGCCAAGGCGTAGGGGGAGGGAACCAAGAGACCCAGTACTTC.

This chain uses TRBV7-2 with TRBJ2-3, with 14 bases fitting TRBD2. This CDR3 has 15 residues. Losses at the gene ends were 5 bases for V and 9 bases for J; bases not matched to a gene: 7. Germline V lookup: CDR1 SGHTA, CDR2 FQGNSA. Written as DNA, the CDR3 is TGTGCCAGCAGCGTCACCGGGACTAGCGGGGGCACGCAGTATTTT. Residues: CASSVTGTSGGTQYF.

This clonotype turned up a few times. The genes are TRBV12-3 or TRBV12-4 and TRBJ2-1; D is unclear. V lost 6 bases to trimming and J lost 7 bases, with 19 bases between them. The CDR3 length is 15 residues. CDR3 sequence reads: CASSFGQSPTNEQFF. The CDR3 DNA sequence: TGTGCCAGCAGCTTTGGTCAGTCCCCGACGAATGAGCAGTTCTTC.

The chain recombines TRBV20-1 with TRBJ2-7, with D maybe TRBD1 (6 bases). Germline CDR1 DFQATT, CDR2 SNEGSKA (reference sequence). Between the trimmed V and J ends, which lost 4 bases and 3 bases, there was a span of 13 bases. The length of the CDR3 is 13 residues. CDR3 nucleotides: TGCAGTGCTACAACCGGGACAATCTACGAGCAGTACTTC. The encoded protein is CSATTGTIYEQYF.

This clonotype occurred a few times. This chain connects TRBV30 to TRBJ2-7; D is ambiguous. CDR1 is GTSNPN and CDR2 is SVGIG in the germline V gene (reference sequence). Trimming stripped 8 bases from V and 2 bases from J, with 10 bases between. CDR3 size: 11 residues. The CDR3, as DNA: TGTGCCCTGGGGTTAACCTACGAGCAGTACTTC. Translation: CALGLTYEQYF.

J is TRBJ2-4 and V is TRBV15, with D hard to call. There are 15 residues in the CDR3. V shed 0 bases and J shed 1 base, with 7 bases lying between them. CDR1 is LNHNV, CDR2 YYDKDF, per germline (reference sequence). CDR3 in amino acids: CATSRDQIAKNIQYF. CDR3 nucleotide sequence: TGTGCCACCAGCAGAGATCAGATCGCCAAAAACATTCAGTACTTC.

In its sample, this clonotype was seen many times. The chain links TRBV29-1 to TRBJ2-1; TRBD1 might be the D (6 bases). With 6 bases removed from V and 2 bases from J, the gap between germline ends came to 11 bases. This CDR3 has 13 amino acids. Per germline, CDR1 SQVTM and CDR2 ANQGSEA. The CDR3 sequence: CSVRTATYNEQFF. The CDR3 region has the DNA TGCAGCGTACGGACAGCCACCTACAATGAGCAGTTCTTC.

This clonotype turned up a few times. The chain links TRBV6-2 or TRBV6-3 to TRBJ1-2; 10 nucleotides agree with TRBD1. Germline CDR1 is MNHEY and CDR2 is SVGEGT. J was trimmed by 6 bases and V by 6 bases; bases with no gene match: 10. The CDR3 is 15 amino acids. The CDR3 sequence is CASSSPGQGNHGYTF. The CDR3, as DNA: TGTGCCAGCAGCTCTCCGGGACAGGGGAACCATGGCTACACCTTC.

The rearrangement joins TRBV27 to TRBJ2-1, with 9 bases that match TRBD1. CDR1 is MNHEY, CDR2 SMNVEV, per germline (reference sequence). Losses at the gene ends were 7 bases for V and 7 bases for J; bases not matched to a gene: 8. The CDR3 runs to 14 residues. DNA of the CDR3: TGTGCCAGCACCTTCGGGACAGGGAAGAATGAGCAGTTCTTC. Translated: CASTFGTGKNEQFF.

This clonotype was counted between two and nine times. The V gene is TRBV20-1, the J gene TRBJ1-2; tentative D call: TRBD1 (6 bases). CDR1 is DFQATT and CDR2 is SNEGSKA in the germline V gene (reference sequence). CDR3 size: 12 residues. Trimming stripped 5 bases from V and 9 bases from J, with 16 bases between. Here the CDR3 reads CSARKGGGRYTF. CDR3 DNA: TGCAGTGCTCGAAAGGGGGGTGGTCGCTACACCTTC.